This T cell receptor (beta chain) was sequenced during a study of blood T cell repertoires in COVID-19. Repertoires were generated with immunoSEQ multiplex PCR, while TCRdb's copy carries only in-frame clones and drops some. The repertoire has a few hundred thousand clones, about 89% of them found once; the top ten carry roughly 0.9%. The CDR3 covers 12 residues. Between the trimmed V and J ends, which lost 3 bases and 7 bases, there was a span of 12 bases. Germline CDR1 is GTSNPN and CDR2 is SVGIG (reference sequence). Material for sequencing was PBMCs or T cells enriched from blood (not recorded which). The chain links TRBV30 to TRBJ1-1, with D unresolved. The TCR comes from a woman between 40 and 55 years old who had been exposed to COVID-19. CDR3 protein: CAWRRPAVEAFF. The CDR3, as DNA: TGTGCCTGGAGAAGGCCGGCGGTTGAAGCTTTCTTT.